These T cell receptor beta chains were read from a single sample in a study of T cell responses to AZD1222 COVID-19 vaccine. The data were produced by immunoSEQ multiplex PCR, yet TCRdb's version contains in-frame clones alone and is incomplete. The sample comprises 150,000 to 250,000 clones, roughly nine tenths of which are singletons, and around 3.6% rests with the top ten. This material consisted of peripheral blood, taken 28 days after the second AZD1222 dose. The receptors were gathered from an adult who received the AZD1222 COVID-19 vaccine. Both conserved end residues are part of each CDR3. The D gene is left open where the match is weak. Size values are once, few and many counts, or a class for expanded clones, and some rows have none.

j_gene,d_gene,abundance,v_gene,CDR3nt,CDR3aa
TRBJ2-3,-,-,TRBV5-4,TGTGCCAGCAGCGCTGCTGGGACAGATACGCAGTATTTT,CASSAAGTDTQYF
TRBJ2-3,-,-,TRBV9,TGTGCCAGCAGCGTTGGGACAGATACGCAGTATTTT,CASSVGTDTQYF
TRBJ2-1,-,-,TRBV11-2,TGTGCCAGCAGCTCATATGAGGGGGGAACTACGCTCAATGAGCAGTTCTTC,CASSSYEGGTTLNEQFF
TRBJ2-1,-,-,TRBV10-3,TGTGCCACCCTAACCGGGAGCTCCTACAATGAGCAGTTCTTC,CATLTGSSYNEQFF
TRBJ1-1,TRBD1,-,TRBV19,TGTGCCAGTAGTTTTAACAGGGGTAGCACTGAAGCTTTCTTT,CASSFNRGSTEAFF
TRBJ2-5,-,-,TRBV15,TGTGCCACCAGCAGAGAAATTGACAGTTTGGGAGAGACCCAGTACTTC,CATSREIDSLGETQYF
TRBJ1-1,-,-,TRBV28,TGTGCCAGCACCGGACACGCCGGAAGGACTGAAGCTTTCTTT,CASTGHAGRTEAFF
TRBJ2-1,TRBD2,once,TRBV28,TGTGCCAGCAGCTCTACTAGCGGGGGGAGCAATGAGCAGTTCTTC,CASSSTSGGSNEQFF
TRBJ2-3,-,-,TRBV10-3,TGTGCCATCAGTGAGCAGGACTTTACAGATACGCAGTATTTT,CAISEQDFTDTQYF
TRBJ1-1,-,-,TRBV9,TGTGCCAGCAGCGTCTCCATGAACACTGAAGCTTTCTTT,CASSVSMNTEAFF